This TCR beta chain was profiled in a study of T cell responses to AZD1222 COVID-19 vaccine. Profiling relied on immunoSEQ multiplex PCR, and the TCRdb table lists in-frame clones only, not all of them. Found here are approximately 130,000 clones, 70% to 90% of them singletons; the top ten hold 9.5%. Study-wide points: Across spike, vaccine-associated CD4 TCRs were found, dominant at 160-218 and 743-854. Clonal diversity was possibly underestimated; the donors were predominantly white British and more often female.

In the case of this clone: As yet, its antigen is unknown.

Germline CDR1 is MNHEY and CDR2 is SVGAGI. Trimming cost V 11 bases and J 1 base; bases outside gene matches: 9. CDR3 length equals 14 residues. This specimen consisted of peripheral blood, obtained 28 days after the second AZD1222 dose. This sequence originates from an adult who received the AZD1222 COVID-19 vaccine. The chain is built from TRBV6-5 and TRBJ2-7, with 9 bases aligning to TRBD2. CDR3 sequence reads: CAVAVSGGSYEQYF. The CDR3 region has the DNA TGTGCCGTAGCTGTAAGCGGGGGGTCCTACGAGCAGTACTTC.